This T cell receptor (beta chain) was observed in a study of OX40 agonist ivuxolimab in advanced cancers. Study information: The drug used for patients, ivuxolimab, was an agonistic anti-OX40 (CD134) antibody. The diagnoses of dose-escalation patients were hepatocellular carcinoma, melanoma, renal cell or head and neck cancer.

CDR3 length equals 16 residues. Germline CDR1 reads KGHSH; CDR2 reads LQKENI. Trimming cost V 3 bases and J 4 bases; bases outside gene matches: 8. As regards this clone: As yet, its antigen is unknown.

Using immunoSEQ multiplex PCR, the repertoire was profiled, and TCRdb retains in-frame clones only, with some absent. Among 45,000 to 50,000 clones listed, roughly 89% were seen once. General study findings and limits: At 0.1 to 3.0 mg/kg and by week 6, CD4+ and CD8+ T cells in the blood had expanded clonally.

Here the sequenced sample was CD4+ or CD8+ T cells sorted from blood, taken in a trial of the OX40 agonist ivuxolimab. The genes are TRBV18 and TRBJ2-3, with TRBD1 identical over 9 bases. This TCR came from an adult with an advanced solid tumor such as melanoma, head and neck, liver or kidney cancer. The chain's CDR3 is CASSPGQGFASDTQYF. CDR3 in DNA: TGTGCCAGCTCACCGGGACAGGGTTTTGCCTCAGATACGCAGTATTTT.